Following are 5 T cell receptor beta chains from one sample sequenced in a study of OX40 agonist ivuxolimab in advanced cancers. Using immunoSEQ multiplex PCR, the repertoire was profiled, and TCRdb retains in-frame clones only, with some absent. Seen here are about 20,000 clones, 80% to 90% observed once, and the top ten hold approximately 16%. The sequencing here drew on CD4+ or CD8+ T cells sorted from blood, taken in a trial of the OX40 agonist ivuxolimab. The receptors here all came from an adult with an advanced solid tumor such as melanoma, head and neck, liver or kidney cancer.

This clone showed up just a few times. The chain is built from TRBV19 and TRBJ1-5; maybe TRBD1 (5 bases). V lost 7 bases to trimming and J lost 7 bases, with 26 bases between them. The CDR3 sequence is 17 residues long. Germline CDR1 and CDR2: LNHDA and SQIVND (reference sequence). Here the CDR3 reads CASKSSQGRTNFQPQHF. The CDR3 DNA sequence: TGTGCCAGTAAAAGTTCTCAGGGAAGGACTAATTTCCAGCCCCAGCATTTT.

The rearrangement joins TRBV2 to TRBJ1-1; D not resolved. Germline V gives CDR1 SNHLY, CDR2 FYNNEI. V dropped 5 bases and J dropped 4 bases, with 11 bases sitting between them. The CDR3 spans 13 residues. CDR3: CASSTERPTEAFF. CDR3 sequence (DNA): TGTGCCAGCAGTACAGAACGACCCACTGAAGCTTTCTTT.

V usage is TRBV19 and J usage is TRBJ1-1; D ambiguous. The CDR3 spans 14 residues. Germline V lookup: CDR1 LNHDA, CDR2 SQIVND (reference sequence). The V gene lost 3 bases and the J gene lost 3 bases, with 11 bases spanning the gap. The CDR3: CASSITGMDTEAFF. The CDR3 region has the DNA TGTGCCAGTAGTATTACCGGAATGGACACTGAAGCTTTCTTT.

This chain uses TRBV19 with TRBJ1-6; D is undetermined. This CDR3 is built from 15 residues. V was pared by 4 bases and J by 5 bases, with 12 bases between. CDR1 is LNHDA and CDR2 is SQIVND in the germline V gene (reference sequence). Here the CDR3 DNA reads TGTGCCAGTAGTAAACTCACAGCGGATAATTCACCCCTCCACTTT. Translated, it gives CASSKLTADNSPLHF.

The rearrangement joins TRBV9 to TRBJ2-3; 9 nucleotides line up with TRBD2. With 4 bases clipped from V and 1 base from J, the junction kept 4 bases outside the gene matches. The germline gives CDR1 SGDLS, CDR2 YYNGEE. CDR3 length equals 15 residues. The CDR3 loop reads CASSPRLAGTDTQYF. CDR3 bases: TGTGCCAGCAGCCCGCGACTAGCGGGCACAGATACGCAGTATTTT.